Shown below are 26 T cell receptor beta chains from a single sample sequenced in a study of T cell responses to AZD1222 COVID-19 vaccine. Sequenced by immunoSEQ multiplex PCR; TCRdb stores in-frame clones only, minus some. The data contain fewer than 85,000 clones, 83% of them singletons. Sequenced here: peripheral blood, sampled 28 days after the second AZD1222 dose. These receptor sequences come from an adult who received the AZD1222 COVID-19 vaccine.

V and J are TRBV28 and TRBJ1-2; no firm D call. The CDR3 is made up of 14 amino acids. Deletions cut 10 bases from V and 3 bases from J, with 18 bases between. The germline gives CDR1 MDHEN, CDR2 SYDVKM. Written as DNA, the CDR3 is TGTGCCATCGCTCTTGCGGCCAGAGACTATGGCTACACCTTC. This codes for CAIALAARDYGYTF.

This chain uses TRBV30 with TRBJ1-1, with D hard to call. Trimming left V 3 bases short and J 4 bases short, with 9 bases between. Germline CDR1 GTSNPN, CDR2 SVGIG (reference sequence). The CDR3 has 12 residues. The CDR3 reads CAWRRWGTEAFF. CDR3 nucleotide sequence: TGTGCCTGGAGAAGGTGGGGCACTGAAGCTTTCTTT.

This chain uses TRBV5-1 with TRBJ2-1, with TRBD2 identical over 9 bases. Germline CDR1 reads SGHRS; CDR2 reads YFSETQ. This CDR3 has 16 amino acids. V gave up 1 base and J gave up 3 bases; unmatched junction bases: 5. The CDR3 bases are TGCGCCAGCAGCTTGCCCAGCGGGGGGAACTACAATGAGCAGTTCTTC. This sequence encodes CASSLPSGGNYNEQFF.

The V and J genes are TRBV9 and TRBJ2-1; 10 bases are shared with TRBD2. The CDR3 contains 19 residues. Germline CDR1 and CDR2: SGDLS and YYNGEE. Germline trimming cut 3 bases from V and 1 base from J; bases unmatched to any gene: 13. The CDR3 DNA reads as TGTGCCAGCAGCGATGGGACCGGGACTAGCGCCCTTTCCTACAATGAGCAGTTCTTC. This translates into CASSDGTGTSALSYNEQFF.

The sample holds one count of this clone. This rearrangement joins TRBV18 to TRBJ1-2, with TRBD1 as a possible D gene (5 bases). Germline CDR1 and CDR2: KGHSH and LQKENI. The CDR3 is 12 residues long. The ends were cut back, 2 bases at V and 4 bases at J, with 5 bases in the middle. In DNA, the CDR3 is TGTGCCAGCTCACCAGACAGCTATGGCTACACCTTC. The encoded protein is CASSPDSYGYTF.

The gene calls are TRBV3-1 (or the pseudogene TRBV3-2) and TRBJ2-2; D is unresolved. The V end was cut by 3 bases, the J end by 4 bases, with 6 bases between. Germline V gene data show CDR1 as LGHDT and CDR2 as YNNKEL (reference sequence). The CDR3 consists of 13 residues. As DNA, the CDR3 is TGTGCCAGCAGCCAGCTCATCACCGGGGAGCTGTTTTTT. Its protein product is CASSQLITGELFF.

The V call is TRBV19, the J call TRBJ1-5; 9 bases map to TRBD1. The germline V gene encodes CDR1 LNHDA and CDR2 SQIVND (reference sequence). After removal of 6 bases from V and 2 bases from J, the junction contained 5 bases not matched to a gene. The CDR3 loop spans 15 amino acids. CDR3 sequence (DNA): TGTGCCAGTAGACACCGGACAGGGGGCAATCAGCCCCAGCATTTT. It yields the protein CASRHRTGGNQPQHF. Full variable domain (missing parts from reference TRBV19 and TRBJ1-5): DGGITQSPKYLFRKEGQNVTLSCEQNLNHDAMYWYRQDPGQGLRLIYYSQIVNDFQKGDIAEGYSVSREKKESFPLTVTSAQKNPTAFYLCASRHRTGGNQPQHFGDGTRLSIL.

This chain connects TRBV14 to TRBJ1-1; 10 positions agree with TRBD1. The CDR3 runs to 16 residues. Per germline, CDR1 SGHDN and CDR2 FVKESK. V was pared by 3 bases and J by 4 bases, with 8 bases of the junction left unmatched. The CDR3 protein is CASSHPRDRGSTEAFF. The CDR3 DNA reads as TGTGCCAGCAGCCACCCCCGGGACAGGGGATCCACTGAAGCTTTCTTT. Together with reference TRBV14 and TRBJ1-1, the CDR3 gives the full variable domain: EAGVTQFPSHSVIEKGQTVTLRCDPISGHDNLYWYRRVMGKEIKFLLHFVKESKQDESGMPNNRFLAERTGGTYSTLKVQPAELEDSGVYFCASSHPRDRGSTEAFFGQGTRLTVV.

The rearrangement links TRBV6-5 to TRBJ2-7; 9 bases are a match to TRBD1. The CDR3 extends over 15 amino acids. Germline CDR1 MNHEY, CDR2 SVGAGI. The V gene end was trimmed by 8 bases and the J gene end by 3 bases; junction bases not matched to a gene: 11. CDR3 coding DNA: TGTGCCAGCTCCAGGCCGGGACAGGGCTTCTACGAGCAGTACTTC. It translates to CASSRPGQGFYEQYF.

J is TRBJ2-5 and V is TRBV9; 7 nucleotides line up with TRBD1. The ends lost 4 bases at V and 4 bases at J; junction bases unmatched: 7. CDR3 size: 14 residues. CDR1 and CDR2 from the germline V gene are SGDLS and YYNGEE. The CDR3 spells CASSPRTGRETQYF. The CDR3 DNA is TGTGCCAGCAGCCCAAGGACAGGTCGAGAGACCCAGTACTTC. Full variable domain (outside the CDR3, taken from reference TRBV9 and TRBJ2-5): DSGVTQTPKHLITATGQRVTLRCSPRSGDLSVYWYQQSLDQGLQFLIQYYNGEERAKGNILERFSAQQFPDLHSELNLSSLELGDSALYFCASSPRTGRETQYFGPGTRLLVL.

V and J are TRBV29-1 and TRBJ2-5; no firm D call. Germline V gives CDR1 SQVTM, CDR2 ANQGSEA. This CDR3 has 12 residues. V lost 4 bases and J 5 bases, leaving 11 bases between the germline ends. The CDR3 loop reads CSVVGLRETQYF. For the CDR3, the DNA is TGCAGCGTTGTGGGCCTGCGGGAGACCCAGTACTTC. Complete variable domain (other parts from reference TRBV29-1 and TRBJ2-5): SAVISQKPSRDICQRGTSLTIQCQVDSQVTMMFWYRQQPGQSLTLIATANQGSEATYESGFVIDKFPISRPNLTFSTLTVSNMSPEDSSIYLCSVVGLRETQYFGPGTRLLVL.

The chain links TRBV2 to TRBJ1-6, with D hard to call. The CDR3 covers 14 residues. Trimming cost V 11 bases and J 2 bases, with 13 bases left between them. Germline loops: CDR1 SNHLY, CDR2 FYNNEI. CDR3: CAFQADPYNSPLHF. The DNA for the CDR3 is TGTGCCTTTCAAGCGGATCCCTATAATTCACCCCTCCACTTT.

The chain carries TRBV5-4 and TRBJ2-2; D call uncertain. Trimming removed 4 bases from V and 4 bases from J, with 17 bases in between. CDR3 length equals 16 residues. Germline V gene lookup returns CDR1 SGHNT and CDR2 YYREEE (reference sequence). The CDR3 DNA sequence: TGTGCCAGCAGCCAGTTTGGCCCTGCGCTCACCGGGGAGCTGTTTTTT. Its protein is CASSQFGPALTGELFF. Based on the CDR3 plus reference TRBV5-4 and TRBJ2-2, the full variable domain is ETGVTQSPTHLIKTRGQQVTLRCSSQSGHNTVSWYQQALGQGPQFIFQYYREEENGRGNFPPRFSGLQFPNYSSELNVNALELDDSALYLCASSQFGPALTGELFFGEGSRLTVL.

V and J are TRBV4-1 and TRBJ2-3, with 9 bases fitting TRBD2. Germline lookup yields CDR1 MGHRA and CDR2 YSYEKL. The CDR3 is 16 residues long. V was clipped by 4 bases and J by 0 bases; unmatched bases: 5. Written as DNA, the CDR3 is TGCGCCAGCAGCCCTCGGAGCGGGGGGAGCACAGATACGCAGTATTTT. Amino acids: CASSPRSGGSTDTQYF.

The J gene is TRBJ2-7, the V gene TRBV5-1; 7 bases agree with TRBD1. The CDR3 has 16 amino acids. With V trimmed by 0 bases and J by 6 bases, 12 bases remained unmatched. Germline lookup yields CDR1 SGHRS and CDR2 YFSETQ. The CDR3 reads CASSLEGGRYNGEQYF. DNA of the CDR3: TGCGCCAGCAGCTTGGAAGGGGGCAGGTACAATGGCGAGCAGTACTTC.

The chain recombines TRBV30 with TRBJ2-7; possible D gene TRBD1, 6 bases. CDR1 and CDR2 (germline): GTSNPN, SVGIG (reference sequence). This CDR3 comprises 13 residues. The germline V and J ends were trimmed by 2 bases and 1 base, with 9 bases remaining between them. DNA for the CDR3: TGTGCCTGGAGTCTAGACAGGTCCTACGAGCAGTACTTC. Its translation: CAWSLDRSYEQYF.

The gene calls are TRBV15 and TRBJ2-5, with 7 bases fitting TRBD2. CDR3 length equals 16 residues. Germline V CDR1 and CDR2: LNHNV, YYDKDF (reference sequence). Germline trimming cut 3 bases from V and 5 bases from J; bases unmatched to any gene: 12. CDR3 amino acids: CATSRNPGLRGETQYF. As DNA, the CDR3 is TGTGCCACCAGCAGGAACCCGGGACTAAGGGGCGAGACCCAGTACTTC.

The V and J genes are TRBV10-3 and TRBJ1-1; TRBD1 might be the D (6 bases). The germline CDR1 and CDR2 sequences are ENHRY and SYGVKD. This CDR3 has 13 amino acids. Trimming pared 7 bases from V and 7 bases from J, leaving 16 bases between. The CDR3 region is CAITQGPPIEAFF. DNA of the CDR3: TGTGCCATCACACAGGGCCCCCCAATTGAAGCTTTCTTT.

J is TRBJ1-6 and V is TRBV2; TRBD1 matches 10 bases. CDR1 SNHLY and CDR2 FYNNEI come from the germline V gene. V shed 1 base and J 3 bases; nucleotides not matched to a gene: 9. The length of the CDR3 is 19 residues. This CDR3 reads CASSEEGQGFKVYNSPLHF. CDR3 sequence (DNA): TGTGCCAGCAGTGAAGAGGGACAGGGGTTTAAGGTCTATAATTCACCCCTCCACTTT.

V gene TRBV28 combines with J gene TRBJ2-7; TRBD2 matches at 7 bases. This CDR3 has 14 amino acids. Germline values: CDR1 MDHEN, CDR2 SYDVKM. The junction had 10 bases not matched to a gene; V was cut back by 6 bases and J by 5 bases. The CDR3 loop is CASRFAGDINEQYF. CDR3 nucleotide sequence: TGTGCCAGCAGGTTTGCGGGAGATATCAACGAGCAGTACTTC.

In DNA form, the CDR3 reads TGTGCCAGCTCACCCCAGGGCCCCGACTATGGCTACACCTTC. Amino acids: CASSPQGPDYGYTF. The chain combines TRBV18 with TRBJ1-2; TRBD1 might be the D (5 bases). V lost 3 bases to trimming and J lost 3 bases, with 11 bases between them. CDR1 is KGHSH, CDR2 LQKENI, per germline. The CDR3 totals 14 residues. Supplemented by reference TRBV18 and TRBJ1-2, the full variable domain reads NAGVMQNPRHLVRRRGQEARLRCSPMKGHSHVYWYRQLPEEGLKFMVYLQKENIIDESGMPKERFSAEFPKEGPSILRIQQVVRGDSAAYFCASSPQGPDYGYTFGSGTRLTVV.

This chain uses TRBV6-5 with TRBJ1-5; no definite D call. The CDR3 length is 12 residues. V gave up 7 bases and J gave up 5 bases, with 9 bases separating them. The germline gives CDR1 MNHEY, CDR2 SVGAGI. The CDR3 DNA reads as TGTGCCAGCACCGAAGGTTATCAGCCCCAGCATTTT. Amino acid sequence: CASTEGYQPQHF.

The chain recombines TRBV27 with TRBJ2-7, with D possibly TRBD1 on 6 matching bases. The V and J ends lost 5 bases and 4 bases respectively, with 12 bases between them. The CDR3 consists of 13 residues. The germline V gene has CDR1 MNHEY and CDR2 SMNVEV (reference sequence). The CDR3 spells CASSPGQWYEQYF. CDR3 in DNA: TGTGCCAGCAGTCCCGGACAGTGGTACGAGCAGTACTTC.

The CDR3 DNA reads TGTGCCAGCACTAAAAGTCCTCCTCAAAAACATTTT. This gives the protein CASTKSPPQKHF. The V call is TRBV21-1, the J call TRBJ1-5. TRBV21-1 is a pseudogene. This CDR3 comprises 12 residues.

The chain joins TRBV4-3 to TRBJ1-2; D remains unclear. Germline V gene data show CDR1 as LGHNA and CDR2 as YSLEER. The CDR3 covers 19 residues. V lost 4 bases and J lost 2, with 26 bases in between. The chain's CDR3 is CASSRTLGQQPTRNYGYTF. For the CDR3, the DNA is TGCGCCAGCAGCCGTACGCTCGGTCAGCAGCCGACAAGGAACTATGGCTACACCTTC.

CDR3 nucleotide sequence: TGTGCCAGCAGTTTAAGGGCAGGGCCCAGCTCTGGAAACACCATATATTTT. Its protein product is CASSLRAGPSSGNTIYF. V usage is TRBV28 and J usage is TRBJ1-3, with a tentative D call TRBD1 (5 bases). Trimming removed 2 bases from V and 0 bases from J, with 14 bases in between. The length of the CDR3 is 17 residues. CDR1 and CDR2 (germline): MDHEN, SYDVKM.